The 16 T cell receptor beta chains presented below share a single source sample, sequenced in a study of blood T cell repertoires in COVID-19. TCRdb's copy holds only in-frame clones and misses some; the assay was immunoSEQ multiplex PCR. The table lists over 200,000 clones, 88% of them singletons. The sequenced sample was PBMCs or T cells enriched from blood (not recorded which). These receptors were obtained from a woman aged 30 to 39 who had been exposed to COVID-19.

The chain has TRBV27 and TRBJ1-4, with TRBD1 as a possible D gene (5 bases). The CDR3 runs 12 residues. Germline V gives CDR1 MNHEY, CDR2 SMNVEV (reference sequence). V shed 3 bases and J shed 8 bases, with 7 bases lying between them. CDR3 DNA: TGTGCCAGCAGTTTCCGGGGGGAAAAACTGTTTTTT. The encoded protein is CASSFRGEKLFF.

V is TRBV5-5 and J is TRBJ1-4, with 8 bases lining up with TRBD1. V gave up 4 bases and J gave up 4 bases; unmatched junction bases: 9. The germline CDR1 and CDR2 sequences are SGHKS and YYEKEE (reference sequence). There are 16 residues in the CDR3. In nucleotides, the CDR3 is TGTGCCAGCAGCGCCGCATGGACAGGGAATAATGAAAAACTGTTTTTT. Protein sequence: CASSAAWTGNNEKLFF. Based on the CDR3 plus reference TRBV5-5 and TRBJ1-4, the full variable domain is DAGVTQSPTHLIKTRGQQVTLRCSPISGHKSVSWYQQVLGQGPQFIFQYYEKEERGRGNFPDRFSARQFPNYSSELNVNALLLGDSALYLCASSAAWTGNNEKLFFGSGTQLSVL.

The V call is TRBV30, the J call TRBJ2-7, with D tentatively TRBD1 (6 bases). Germline V gene sequence: CDR1 GTSNPN, CDR2 SVGIG (reference sequence). The CDR3 has 13 amino acids. V was shortened by 7 bases and J by 2 bases, with 15 bases between the two germline ends. CDR3 loop: CASLSTGTYEQYF. In DNA form, the CDR3 reads TGTGCCTCCCTATCCACAGGGACCTACGAGCAGTACTTC.

The chain carries TRBV19 and TRBJ1-5, with 7 bases identical to TRBD1. Per germline, CDR1 LNHDA and CDR2 SQIVND (reference sequence). The CDR3 spans 14 residues. Trimming cost V 10 bases and J 5 bases; bases outside gene matches: 11. This CDR3 is CAIGDSNRHQPQHF. The CDR3 bases are TGTGCCATTGGGGACAGCAATCGACATCAGCCCCAGCATTTT.

This chain joins TRBV4-1 and TRBJ2-4; TRBD1 might be the D (6 bases). Germline values: CDR1 MGHRA, CDR2 YSYEKL. This CDR3 comprises 12 residues. Trimming took off 4 bases at V and 8 bases at J, with 9 bases between the two ends. The CDR3 spells CASSPGEYIQYF. CDR3 in DNA: TGCGCCAGCAGCCCAGGGGAGTACATTCAGTACTTC.

The chain employs TRBV5-4 and TRBJ2-2; TRBD1 is a possible D gene (7 bases). The germline V gene encodes CDR1 SGHNT and CDR2 YYREEE (reference sequence). V was trimmed by 0 bases and J by 2 bases, leaving 14 bases between them. This CDR3 has 17 residues. The CDR3 region is CASSLAWQGGNTGELFF. CDR3 in DNA: TGTGCCAGCAGCTTGGCCTGGCAGGGGGGAAACACCGGGGAGCTGTTTTTT.

This chain connects TRBV19 to TRBJ2-3, with D maybe TRBD1 (6 bases). CDR3 length: 13 residues. Germline CDR1 and CDR2: LNHDA and SQIVND (reference sequence). V lost 4 bases to trimming and J lost 5 bases, with 10 bases between them. The CDR3 coding sequence is TGTGCCAGTAGTACAGGGGCGGGAGATACGCAGTATTTT. Its translation is CASSTGAGDTQYF.

The chain joins TRBV30 to TRBJ1-1; tentative D call: TRBD1 (5 bases). The CDR3 runs to 12 residues. V gave up 8 bases and J gave up 6 bases, with 16 bases separating them. CDR1 is GTSNPN and CDR2 is SVGIG in the germline V gene (reference sequence). The CDR3 sequence: CAAGHWGAEAFF. The CDR3 nucleotides read TGTGCCGCGGGGCACTGGGGGGCTGAAGCTTTCTTT.

This clone was counted a single time. The V gene is TRBV19, the J gene TRBJ1-5; D remains ambiguous. V shed 5 bases and J shed 0 bases, with 11 bases lying between them. CDR1 is LNHDA, CDR2 SQIVND, per germline (reference sequence). The CDR3 covers 15 residues. CDR3 region: CASSHRVHSNQPQHF. The CDR3 DNA reads as TGTGCCAGTAGTCACCGGGTTCATAGCAATCAGCCCCAGCATTTT. Together with reference TRBV19 and TRBJ1-5, the CDR3 gives the full variable domain: DGGITQSPKYLFRKEGQNVTLSCEQNLNHDAMYWYRQDPGQGLRLIYYSQIVNDFQKGDIAEGYSVSREKKESFPLTVTSAQKNPTAFYLCASSHRVHSNQPQHFGDGTRLSIL.

This clone was recorded a few times. This chain links TRBV11-2 with TRBJ2-1; 10 positions match TRBD2. There are 18 residues in the CDR3. Germline CDR1 is SGHAT and CDR2 is FQNNGV. The ends lost 7 bases at V and 0 bases at J; junction bases unmatched: 12. CDR3 amino acids: CASTPGTSAFSSYNEQFF. CDR3 DNA: TGTGCCAGCACCCCCGGGACTAGCGCTTTCAGCTCCTACAATGAGCAGTTCTTC.

The chain is built from TRBV10-3 and TRBJ2-7; D is undetermined. Trimming left V 6 bases short and J 0 bases short, with 24 bases between. The CDR3 loop spans 18 amino acids. The V gene's germline CDR1 is ENHRY and CDR2 SYGVKD. CDR3: CAIRGDEPAAQSSYEQYF. The CDR3 region has the DNA TGTGCCATCAGGGGCGATGAACCAGCCGCCCAAAGCTCCTACGAGCAGTACTTC.

The chain carries TRBV2 and TRBJ1-2; perhaps TRBD1 as D (5 bases). The CDR3 loop spans 14 amino acids. Germline values: CDR1 SNHLY, CDR2 FYNNEI. The V end was cut by 7 bases, the J end by 2 bases, with 14 bases between. The CDR3 sequence is CASNWGRANYGYTF. The CDR3 coding sequence is TGTGCCAGCAACTGGGGCAGGGCCAACTATGGCTACACCTTC.

V usage is TRBV14 and J usage is TRBJ2-1; 9 nucleotides line up with TRBD2. The germline V gene encodes CDR1 SGHDN and CDR2 FVKESK. CDR3 length: 16 amino acids. With V trimmed by 0 bases and J by 4 bases, 4 bases remained unmatched. The CDR3 region has the DNA TGTGCCAGCAGCCAAGATTCTAGCGGGATGTACAATGAGCAGTTCTTC. Encoded protein: CASSQDSSGMYNEQFF.

The chain couples TRBV28 to TRBJ1-2; D is unclear. The V gene lost 2 bases and the J gene lost 4 bases, with 11 bases spanning the gap. Germline loops: CDR1 MDHEN, CDR2 SYDVKM. This CDR3 has 14 residues. The CDR3 spells CASSLAGSAYGYTF. Written as DNA, the CDR3 is TGTGCCAGCAGTTTAGCGGGGTCGGCCTATGGCTACACCTTC.

The chain employs TRBV29-1 and TRBJ2-7, with D uncertain. CDR3 size: 9 residues. V shed 4 bases and J shed 6 bases, with 4 bases lying between them. CDR1 SQVTM and CDR2 ANQGSEA come from the germline V gene. DNA for the CDR3: TGCAGCGTTGTTCTCGAGCAGTACTTC. This translates into CSVVLEQYF.

The V call is TRBV7-9, the J call TRBJ2-1; perhaps TRBD2 as D (6 bases). Germline-derived CDR1 and CDR2 are SEHNR and FQNEAQ (reference sequence). The V gene lost 4 bases and the J gene lost 9 bases, with 13 bases spanning the gap. This CDR3 spans 13 amino acids. The CDR3 coding sequence is TGTGCCAGCAGCTCCCTCGCCGGGGGTGAGCAGTTCTTC. Its protein is CASSSLAGGEQFF.